This T cell receptor beta chain was profiled in a study of blood T cell repertoires in COVID-19. Turning to the study itself: Samples representing acute and convalescent COVID-19 were sourced from the United States, Italy and Spain. The analysed material was cDNA or gDNA that came from T cells, B-cell-depleted T cells, or PBMCs.

This study enrolled people aged about 18 to 100 from under 25 US geographic areas. Cohort placement rested on clinical history that participants reported themselves. TCRdb keeps only in-frame clones here, not all; method: immunoSEQ multiplex PCR. The table includes approximately 180,000 clones, approximately 73% detected once. This clone was detected only a few times. The TCR comes from a woman between 45 and 60 years old with acute COVID-19. Sequencing was performed on PBMCs or T cells enriched from blood (not recorded which).

The CDR3 here is CASSFPGQGSGYTF. The CDR3 DNA follows: TGTGCCAGCAGTTTCCCGGGACAGGGTAGTGGCTACACCTTC. This chain links TRBV28 with TRBJ1-2, with 9 bases aligning to TRBD1. The V and J ends lost 3 bases and 7 bases, in that order; junction bases with no gene match: 6. The CDR3 covers 14 residues. Germline V CDR1 and CDR2: MDHEN, SYDVKM.